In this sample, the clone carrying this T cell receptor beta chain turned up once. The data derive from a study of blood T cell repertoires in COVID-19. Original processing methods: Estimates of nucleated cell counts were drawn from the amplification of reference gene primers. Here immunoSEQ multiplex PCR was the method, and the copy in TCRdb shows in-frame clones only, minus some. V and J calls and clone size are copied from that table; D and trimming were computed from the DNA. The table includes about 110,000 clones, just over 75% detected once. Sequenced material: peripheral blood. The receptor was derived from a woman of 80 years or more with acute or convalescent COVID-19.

Here the CDR3 DNA reads TGTGCCAGTAGCGTGACTAGCGGGAGTTTCCAAGAGACCCAGTACTTC. This sequence encodes CASSVTSGSFQETQYF. The chain couples TRBV19 to TRBJ2-5; 12 bases fit TRBD2. The CDR3 consists of 16 residues. J lost 1 base, V lost 6 bases, and 6 bases had no gene match. Germline loops: CDR1 LNHDA, CDR2 SQIVND (reference sequence).